Presented here are 9 T cell receptor beta chains from one specimen sequenced in a study of CD8 T cells in ankylosing spondylitis. Whole-study findings and limits: What appeared characteristic of ankylosing spondylitis blood was a TCR beta motif of eight highly homologous variants.

Antigen specificity for these receptors is unknown. TCRdb processed the 5' RACE reads anew with MiXCR; each CDR3 protein has one entry. This table has approximately 300,000 distinct CDR3 sequences, 7.5% to 9% appearing once. The sequencing input was blood, either unsorted or a sorted T cell fraction (not recorded which). The receptor set was obtained from a male donor with ankylosing spondylitis.

This clonotype has ten or more counts. J is TRBJ2-1 and V is TRBV7-3, with 13 bases lining up with TRBD2. Germline V gene data show CDR1 as SGHTA and CDR2 as FQGTGA. The CDR3 length is 19 residues. Trimming removed 5 bases from V and 6 bases from J; junction bases left unmatched: 16. CDR3 bases: TGTGCCAGCAGCCTTACCGGACTAGCGGGAGTGGAAGTTGGCAATGAGCAGTTCTTC. Protein sequence: CASSLTGLAGVEVGNEQFF.

The CDR3 region is CASIRVGFYEQYF. DNA of the CDR3: TGCGCCAGCATCAGGGTTGGGTTCTACGAGCAGTACTTC. This chain links TRBV10-2 with TRBJ2-7; D is possibly TRBD1 (5 bases). Germline CDR1 and CDR2: WSHSY and SAAADI. V was clipped by 7 bases and J by 3 bases, with 13 bases between them. CDR3 size: 13 residues.

This clonotype was counted between two and nine times. V and J are TRBV11-1 and TRBJ2-3; D may correspond to TRBD1 or TRBD2 (6 bases each). The V and J ends lost 5 bases and 2 bases respectively, with 23 bases between them. The CDR3 extends over 18 amino acids. Germline CDR1 and CDR2: SGHAT and FQDESV (reference sequence). The CDR3 DNA follows: TGTGCCAGCAGCAGTTGGGGGCGCCGGGAGTTCCCCACAGATACGCAGTATTTT. Its translation is CASSSWGRREFPTDTQYF. Drawing the rest from reference TRBV11-1 and TRBJ2-3, the complete variable domain is EAEVAQSPRYKITEKSQAVAFWCDPISGHATLYWYRQILGQGPELLVQFQDESVVDDSQLPKDRFSAERLKGVDSTLKIQPAELGDSAMYLCASSSWGRREFPTDTQYFGPGTRLTVL.

J is TRBJ2-5 and V is TRBV7-2; 9 bases agree with TRBD1. The V gene's germline CDR1 is SGHTA and CDR2 FQGNSA. The CDR3 length is 15 residues. Germline trimming cut 5 bases from V and 1 base from J; bases unmatched to any gene: 5. The CDR3 DNA follows: TGTGCCAGCAGCATCGGGACAGGGATCCAAGAGACCCAGTACTTC. Protein sequence: CASSIGTGIQETQYF.

This clonotype showed up many times. This chain links TRBV7-9 with TRBJ2-1, with D perhaps TRBD1 or TRBD2 (5 bases each). The V end was cut by 8 bases, the J end by 0 bases, with 11 bases between. The germline CDR1 and CDR2 sequences are SEHNR and FQNEAQ (reference sequence). The CDR3 consists of 14 residues. The CDR3 sequence is CASGGRSSYNEQFF. The CDR3 region has the DNA TGTGCCAGCGGGGGAAGGAGCTCCTACAATGAGCAGTTCTTC.

The V call is TRBV7-8, the J call TRBJ2-7; D is unresolved. Trimming removed 2 bases at V and 6 bases at J, with 5 bases between. CDR3 length: 11 amino acids. The germline CDR1 and CDR2 sequences are SGHVS and FQNEAQ. CDR3 sequence (DNA): TGTGCCAGCAGCTTAATGCGCGAGCAGTACTTC. It is translated as CASSLMREQYF.

The chain links TRBV29-1 to TRBJ2-5; tentative D call: TRBD2 (6 bases). V was pared by 3 bases and J by 4 bases, with 12 bases between. CDR3 length equals 13 residues. CDR1 and CDR2 (germline): SQVTM, ANQGSEA. The chain's CDR3 is CSVEAGGIETQYF. The CDR3 region has the DNA TGCAGCGTTGAGGCTGGCGGGATAGAGACCCAGTACTTC.

In this sample, this clonotype turned up many times. The rearrangement uses TRBV28 and TRBJ2-7; TRBD1 or TRBD2 may be the D gene (5 bases each). Germline V gives CDR1 MDHEN, CDR2 SYDVKM. V was cut by 5 bases and J by 0 bases, with 17 bases left in between. The CDR3 consists of 16 residues. Here the CDR3 reads CASSGDRDGNSYEQYF. The DNA for the CDR3 is TGTGCCAGCAGTGGGGACCGGGACGGGAACTCCTACGAGCAGTACTTC. Full variable domain (missing parts from reference TRBV28 and TRBJ2-7): DVKVTQSSRYLVKRTGEKVFLECVQDMDHENMFWYRQDPGLGLRLIYFSYDVKMKEKGDIPEGYSVSREKKERFSLILESASTNQTSMYLCASSGDRDGNSYEQYFGPGTRLTVT.

The genes are TRBV12-3 or TRBV12-4 and TRBJ2-5, with D possibly being TRBD2 (6 bases). The V and J ends lost 3 bases and 2 bases respectively, with 10 bases between them. The CDR3 spans 14 residues. CDR3 protein: CASSFGGGQETQYF. DNA of the CDR3: TGTGCCAGCAGTTTCGGGGGAGGTCAAGAGACCCAGTACTTC.